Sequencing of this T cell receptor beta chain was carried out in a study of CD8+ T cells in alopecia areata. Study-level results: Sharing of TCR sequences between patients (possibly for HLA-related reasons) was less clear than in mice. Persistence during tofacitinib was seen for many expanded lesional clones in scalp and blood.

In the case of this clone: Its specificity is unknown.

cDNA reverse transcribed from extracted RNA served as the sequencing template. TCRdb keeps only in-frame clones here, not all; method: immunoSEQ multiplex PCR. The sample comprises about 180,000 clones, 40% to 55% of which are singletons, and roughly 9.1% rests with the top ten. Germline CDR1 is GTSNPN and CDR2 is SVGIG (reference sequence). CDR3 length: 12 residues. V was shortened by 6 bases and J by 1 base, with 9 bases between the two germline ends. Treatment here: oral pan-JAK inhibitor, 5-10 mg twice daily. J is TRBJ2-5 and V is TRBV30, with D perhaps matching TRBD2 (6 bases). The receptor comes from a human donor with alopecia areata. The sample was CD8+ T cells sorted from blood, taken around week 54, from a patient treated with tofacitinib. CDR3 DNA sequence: TGTGCCTGTGCGGGGACCCAAGAGACCCAGTACTTC. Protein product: CACAGTQETQYF. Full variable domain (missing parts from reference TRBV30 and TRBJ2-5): SQTIHQWPATLVQPVGSPLSLECTVEGTSNPNLYWYRQAAGRGLQLLFYSVGIGQISSEVPQNLSASRPQDRQFILSSKKLLLSDSGFYLCACAGTQETQYFGPGTRLLVL.